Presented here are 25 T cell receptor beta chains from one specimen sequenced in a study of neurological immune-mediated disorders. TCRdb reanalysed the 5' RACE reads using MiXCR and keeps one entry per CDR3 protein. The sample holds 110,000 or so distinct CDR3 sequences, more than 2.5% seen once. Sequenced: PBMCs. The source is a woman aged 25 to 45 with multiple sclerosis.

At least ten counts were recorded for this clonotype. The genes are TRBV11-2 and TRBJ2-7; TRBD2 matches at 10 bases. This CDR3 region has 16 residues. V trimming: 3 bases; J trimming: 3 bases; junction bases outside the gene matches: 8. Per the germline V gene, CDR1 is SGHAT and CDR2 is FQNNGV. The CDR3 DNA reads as TGTGCCAGCAGCTTGGGACGACTAGCGGGTGACTACGAGCAGTACTTC. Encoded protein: CASSLGRLAGDYEQYF.

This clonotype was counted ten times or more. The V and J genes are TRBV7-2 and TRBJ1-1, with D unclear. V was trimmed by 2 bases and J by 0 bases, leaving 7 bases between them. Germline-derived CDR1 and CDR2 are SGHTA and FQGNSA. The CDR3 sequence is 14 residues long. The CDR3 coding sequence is TGTGCCAGCAGCTTACAAACCCTGAACACTGAAGCTTTCTTT. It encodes CASSLQTLNTEAFF.

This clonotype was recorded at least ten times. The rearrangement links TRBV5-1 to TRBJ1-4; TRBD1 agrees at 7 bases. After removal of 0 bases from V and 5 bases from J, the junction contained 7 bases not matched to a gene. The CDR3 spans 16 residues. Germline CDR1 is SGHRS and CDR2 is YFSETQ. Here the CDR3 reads CASSLAGTAQNEKLFF. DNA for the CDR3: TGCGCCAGCAGCTTGGCCGGGACAGCCCAAAATGAAAAACTGTTTTTT.

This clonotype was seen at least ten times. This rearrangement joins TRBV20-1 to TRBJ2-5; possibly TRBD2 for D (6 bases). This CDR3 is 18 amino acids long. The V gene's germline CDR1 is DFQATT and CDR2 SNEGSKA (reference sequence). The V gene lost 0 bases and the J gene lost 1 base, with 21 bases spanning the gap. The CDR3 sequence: CSARELGGRVGGQETQYF. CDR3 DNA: TGCAGTGCTAGAGAATTGGGCGGCAGGGTGGGGGGCCAAGAGACCCAGTACTTC.

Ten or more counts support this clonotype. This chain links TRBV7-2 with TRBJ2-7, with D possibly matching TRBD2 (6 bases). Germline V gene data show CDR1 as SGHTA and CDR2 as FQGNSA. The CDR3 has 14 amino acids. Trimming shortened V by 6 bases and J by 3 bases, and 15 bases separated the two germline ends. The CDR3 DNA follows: TGTGCCAGCAGTTACTCCTCCGGGAGCTACGAGCAGTACTTC. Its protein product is CASSYSSGSYEQYF.

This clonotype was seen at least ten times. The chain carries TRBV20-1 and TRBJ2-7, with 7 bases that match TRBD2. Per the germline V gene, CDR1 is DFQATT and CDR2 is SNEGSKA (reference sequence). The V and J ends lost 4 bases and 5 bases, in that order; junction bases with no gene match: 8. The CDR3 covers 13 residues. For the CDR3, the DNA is TGCAGTGCTACTCGGGACTACCCCCACGAGCAGTACTTC. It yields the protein CSATRDYPHEQYF.

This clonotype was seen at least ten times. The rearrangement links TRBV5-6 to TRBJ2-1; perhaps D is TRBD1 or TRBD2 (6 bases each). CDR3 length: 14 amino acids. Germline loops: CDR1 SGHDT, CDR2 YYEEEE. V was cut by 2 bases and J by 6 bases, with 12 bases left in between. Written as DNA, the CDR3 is TGTGCCAGCAGCTTTATCTGGGGGGCCAATGAGCAGTTCTTC. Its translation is CASSFIWGANEQFF.

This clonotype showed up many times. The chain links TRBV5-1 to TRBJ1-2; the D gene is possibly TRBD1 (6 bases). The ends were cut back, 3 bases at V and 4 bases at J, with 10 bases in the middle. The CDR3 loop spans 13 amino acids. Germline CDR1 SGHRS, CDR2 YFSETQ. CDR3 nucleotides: TGCGCCAGCAGCTCAGGGGACCCCTATGGCTACACCTTC. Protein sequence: CASSSGDPYGYTF.

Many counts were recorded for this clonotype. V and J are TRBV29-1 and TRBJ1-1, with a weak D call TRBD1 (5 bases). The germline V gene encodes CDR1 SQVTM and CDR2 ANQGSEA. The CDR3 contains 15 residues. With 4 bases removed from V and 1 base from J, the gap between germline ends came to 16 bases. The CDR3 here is CSVVGPSSPNTEAFF. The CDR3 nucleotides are TGCAGCGTTGTGGGACCGAGTTCACCGAACACTGAAGCTTTCTTT.

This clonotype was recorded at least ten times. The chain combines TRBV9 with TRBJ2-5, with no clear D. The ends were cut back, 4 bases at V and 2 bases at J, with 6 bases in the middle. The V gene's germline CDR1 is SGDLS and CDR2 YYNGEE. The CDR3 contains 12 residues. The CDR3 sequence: CASSQTQETQYF. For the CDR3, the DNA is TGTGCCAGCAGCCAAACTCAAGAGACCCAGTACTTC.

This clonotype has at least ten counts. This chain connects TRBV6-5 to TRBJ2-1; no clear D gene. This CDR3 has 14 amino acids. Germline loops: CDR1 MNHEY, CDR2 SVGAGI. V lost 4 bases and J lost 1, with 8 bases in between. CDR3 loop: CASSLTNSYNEQFF. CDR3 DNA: TGTGCCAGCAGTTTGACCAATTCCTACAATGAGCAGTTCTTC.

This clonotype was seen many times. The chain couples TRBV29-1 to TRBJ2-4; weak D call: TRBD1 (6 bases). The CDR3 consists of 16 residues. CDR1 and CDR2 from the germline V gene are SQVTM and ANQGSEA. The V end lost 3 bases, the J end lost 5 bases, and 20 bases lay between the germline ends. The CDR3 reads CSVEGAGQRGENIQYF. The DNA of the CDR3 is TGCAGCGTTGAGGGAGCTGGACAGCGAGGGGAAAACATTCAGTACTTC.

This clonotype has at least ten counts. The CDR3 nucleotides are TGCAGCGCCAGGACACGGAGCTCCTACGAGCAGTACTTC. Translating gives CSARTRSSYEQYF. This sequence joins TRBV29-1 and TRBJ2-7; maybe TRBD1 (5 bases). Germline V gene data show CDR1 as SQVTM and CDR2 as ANQGSEA. Trimming took off 7 bases at V and 0 bases at J, with 13 bases between the two ends. The CDR3 runs to 13 residues.

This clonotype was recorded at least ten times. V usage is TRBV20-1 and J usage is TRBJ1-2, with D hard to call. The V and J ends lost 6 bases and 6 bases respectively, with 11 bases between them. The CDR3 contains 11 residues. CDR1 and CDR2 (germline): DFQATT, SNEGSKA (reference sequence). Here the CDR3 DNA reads TGCAGTGCCCTGGGGATGAATGGCTACACCTTC. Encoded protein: CSALGMNGYTF.

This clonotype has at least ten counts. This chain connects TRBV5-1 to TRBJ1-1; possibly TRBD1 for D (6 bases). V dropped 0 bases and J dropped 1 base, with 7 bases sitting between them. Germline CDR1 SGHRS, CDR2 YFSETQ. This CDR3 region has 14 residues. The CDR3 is CASSLGGGNTEAFF. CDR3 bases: TGCGCCAGCAGCTTGGGAGGGGGGAACACTGAAGCTTTCTTT.

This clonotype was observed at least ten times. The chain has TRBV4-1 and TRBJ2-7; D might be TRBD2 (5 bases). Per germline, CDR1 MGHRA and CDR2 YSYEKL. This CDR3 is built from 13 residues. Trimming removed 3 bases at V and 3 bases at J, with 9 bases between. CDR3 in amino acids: CASSHGGYYEQYF. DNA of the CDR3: TGCGCCAGCAGCCACGGAGGCTACTACGAGCAGTACTTC.

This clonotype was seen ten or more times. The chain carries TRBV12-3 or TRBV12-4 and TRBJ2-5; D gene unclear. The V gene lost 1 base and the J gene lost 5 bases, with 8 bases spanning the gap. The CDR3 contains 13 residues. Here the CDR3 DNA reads TGTGCCAGCAGTTTAGGGCCTGGGGAGACCCAGTACTTC. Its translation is CASSLGPGETQYF.

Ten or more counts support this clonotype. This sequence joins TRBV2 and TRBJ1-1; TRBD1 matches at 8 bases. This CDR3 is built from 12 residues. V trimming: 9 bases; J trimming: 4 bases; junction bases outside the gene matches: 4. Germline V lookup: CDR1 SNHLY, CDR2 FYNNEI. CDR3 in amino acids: CARLDRGTEAFF. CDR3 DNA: TGTGCCAGACTAGACAGGGGCACTGAAGCTTTCTTT.

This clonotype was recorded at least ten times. CDR3 sequence (DNA): TGCGCCAGCAGCCAAGATTACAGCTCTGGAAACACCATATATTTT. Amino acid sequence: CASSQDYSSGNTIYF. The V gene is TRBV4-3, the J gene TRBJ1-3; D gene uncertain. Trimming shortened V by 0 bases and J by 0 bases, and 6 bases separated the two germline ends. Germline-derived CDR1 and CDR2 are LGHNA and YSLEER. CDR3 length: 15 residues.

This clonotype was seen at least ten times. The CDR3 DNA sequence: TGCGCCAGCAGCTTGGGGTCCCCCCCGGGGGAGCAGTACTTC. It specifies CASSLGSPPGEQYF. This chain joins TRBV5-1 and TRBJ2-7; a possible D gene is TRBD2 (5 bases). CDR3 size: 14 residues. V lost 0 bases and J 7 bases, leaving 14 bases between the germline ends. Germline V lookup: CDR1 SGHRS, CDR2 YFSETQ.

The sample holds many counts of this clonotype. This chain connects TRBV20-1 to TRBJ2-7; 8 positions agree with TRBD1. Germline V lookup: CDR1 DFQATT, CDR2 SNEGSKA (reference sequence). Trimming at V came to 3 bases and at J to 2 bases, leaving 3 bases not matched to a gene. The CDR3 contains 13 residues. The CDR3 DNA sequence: TGCAGTGCTAGGGACAGGGAACCCTACGAGCAGTACTTC. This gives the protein CSARDREPYEQYF.

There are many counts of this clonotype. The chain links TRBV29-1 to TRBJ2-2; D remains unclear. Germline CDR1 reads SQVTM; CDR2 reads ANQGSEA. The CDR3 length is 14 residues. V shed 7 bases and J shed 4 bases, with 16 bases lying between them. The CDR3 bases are TGCAGCGGAAAAATATCACCCATCACCGGGGAGCTGTTTTTT. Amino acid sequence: CSGKISPITGELFF.

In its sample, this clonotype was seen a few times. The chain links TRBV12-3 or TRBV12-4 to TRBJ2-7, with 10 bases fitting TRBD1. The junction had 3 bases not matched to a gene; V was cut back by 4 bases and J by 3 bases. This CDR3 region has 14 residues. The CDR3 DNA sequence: TGTGCCAGCAGTTACAGGACAGGGGGCTACGAGCAGTACTTC. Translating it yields CASSYRTGGYEQYF.

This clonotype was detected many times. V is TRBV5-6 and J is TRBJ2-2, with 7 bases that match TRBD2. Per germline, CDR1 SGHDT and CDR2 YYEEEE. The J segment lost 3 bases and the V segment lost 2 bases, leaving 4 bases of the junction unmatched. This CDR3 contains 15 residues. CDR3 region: CASSLGLVHTGELFF. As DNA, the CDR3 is TGTGCCAGCAGCTTAGGACTAGTTCACACCGGGGAGCTGTTTTTT. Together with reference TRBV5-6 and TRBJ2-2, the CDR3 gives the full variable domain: DAGVTQSPTHLIKTRGQQVTLRCSPKSGHDTVSWYQQALGQGPQFIFQYYEEEERQRGNFPDRFSGHQFPNYSSELNVNALLLGDSALYLCASSLGLVHTGELFFGEGSRLTVL.

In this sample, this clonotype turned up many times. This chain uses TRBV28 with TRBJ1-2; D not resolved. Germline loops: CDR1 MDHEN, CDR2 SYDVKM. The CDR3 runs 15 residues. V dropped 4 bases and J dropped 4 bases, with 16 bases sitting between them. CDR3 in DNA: TGTGCCAGCAGTTCACGAATACCGGGCTTCTATGGCTACACCTTC. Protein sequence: CASSSRIPGFYGYTF.